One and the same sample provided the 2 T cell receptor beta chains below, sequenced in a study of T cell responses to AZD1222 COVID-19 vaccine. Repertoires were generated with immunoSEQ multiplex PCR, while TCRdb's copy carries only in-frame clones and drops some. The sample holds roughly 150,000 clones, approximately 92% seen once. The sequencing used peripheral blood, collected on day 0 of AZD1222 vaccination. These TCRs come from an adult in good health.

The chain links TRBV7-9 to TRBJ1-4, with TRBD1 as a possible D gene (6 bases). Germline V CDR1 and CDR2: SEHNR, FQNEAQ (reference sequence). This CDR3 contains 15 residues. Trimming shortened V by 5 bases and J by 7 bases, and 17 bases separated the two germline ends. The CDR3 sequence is CASSPLSGGREKLFF. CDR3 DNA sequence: TGTGCCAGCAGCCCCTTAAGTGGGGGCCGTGAAAAACTGTTTTTT.

CDR3 protein: CASALNEQYF. CDR3 in DNA: TGTGCCAGCGCCTTGAACGAGCAGTACTTC. The chain uses TRBV25-1 and TRBJ2-7, with D unresolved. Germline CDR1 reads MGHDK; CDR2 reads SYGVNS. The CDR3 loop spans 10 amino acids. V lost 8 bases, J lost 5 bases, and 7 bases lay in between.